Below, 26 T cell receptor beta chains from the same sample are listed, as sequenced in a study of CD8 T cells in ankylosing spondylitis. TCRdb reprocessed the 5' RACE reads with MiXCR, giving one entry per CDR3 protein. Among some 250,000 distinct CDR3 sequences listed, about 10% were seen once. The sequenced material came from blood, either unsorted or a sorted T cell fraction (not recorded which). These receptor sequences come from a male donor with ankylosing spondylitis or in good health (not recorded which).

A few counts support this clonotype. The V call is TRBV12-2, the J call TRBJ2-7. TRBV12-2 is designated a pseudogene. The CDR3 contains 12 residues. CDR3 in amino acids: CASRLTRVEQYF. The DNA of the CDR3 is TGTGCAAGTCGCTTAACCCGAGTCGAGCAGTACTTC.

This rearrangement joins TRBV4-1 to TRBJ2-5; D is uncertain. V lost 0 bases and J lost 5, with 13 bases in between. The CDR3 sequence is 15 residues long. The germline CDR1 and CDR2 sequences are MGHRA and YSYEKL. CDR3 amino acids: CASSQDLSWGETQYF. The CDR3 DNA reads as TGCGCCAGCAGCCAAGATCTATCCTGGGGTGAGACCCAGTACTTC.

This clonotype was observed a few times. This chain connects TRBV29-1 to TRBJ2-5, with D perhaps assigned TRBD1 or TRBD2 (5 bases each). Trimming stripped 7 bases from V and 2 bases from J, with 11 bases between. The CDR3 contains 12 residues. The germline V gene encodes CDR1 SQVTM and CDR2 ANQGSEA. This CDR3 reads CSAGGLQETQYF. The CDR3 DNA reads TGCAGCGCTGGGGGTTTGCAAGAGACCCAGTACTTC.

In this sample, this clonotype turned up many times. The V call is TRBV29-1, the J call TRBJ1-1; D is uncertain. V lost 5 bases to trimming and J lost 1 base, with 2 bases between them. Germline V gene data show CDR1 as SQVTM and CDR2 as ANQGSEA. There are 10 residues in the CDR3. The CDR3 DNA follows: TGCAGCGTTAGGAACACTGAAGCTTTCTTT. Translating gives CSVRNTEAFF.

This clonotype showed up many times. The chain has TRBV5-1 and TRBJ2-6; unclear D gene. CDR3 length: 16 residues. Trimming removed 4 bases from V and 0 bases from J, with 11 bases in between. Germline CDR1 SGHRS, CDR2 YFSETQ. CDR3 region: CASSVNANSGANVLTF. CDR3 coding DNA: TGCGCCAGCAGCGTGAATGCCAACTCTGGGGCCAACGTCCTGACTTTC.

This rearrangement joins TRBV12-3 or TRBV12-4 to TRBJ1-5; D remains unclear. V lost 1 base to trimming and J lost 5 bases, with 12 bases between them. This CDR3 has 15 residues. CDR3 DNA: TGTGCCAGCAGTTTAGGTTGGGCGGGCGATCAGCCCCAGCATTTT. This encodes CASSLGWAGDQPQHF.

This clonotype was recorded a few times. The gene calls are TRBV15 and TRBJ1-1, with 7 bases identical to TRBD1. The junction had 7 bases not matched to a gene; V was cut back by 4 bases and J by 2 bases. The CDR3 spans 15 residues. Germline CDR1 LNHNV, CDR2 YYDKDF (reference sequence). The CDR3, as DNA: TGTGCCACCAGCATCATGACAGGGCGAAACACTGAAGCTTTCTTT. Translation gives CATSIMTGRNTEAFF.

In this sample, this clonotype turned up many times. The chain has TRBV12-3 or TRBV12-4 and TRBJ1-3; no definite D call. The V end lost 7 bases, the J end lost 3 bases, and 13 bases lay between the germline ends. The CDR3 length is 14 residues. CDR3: CASIPDGDGNTIYF. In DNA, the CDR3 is TGTGCCAGCATCCCGGACGGGGATGGAAACACCATATATTTT.

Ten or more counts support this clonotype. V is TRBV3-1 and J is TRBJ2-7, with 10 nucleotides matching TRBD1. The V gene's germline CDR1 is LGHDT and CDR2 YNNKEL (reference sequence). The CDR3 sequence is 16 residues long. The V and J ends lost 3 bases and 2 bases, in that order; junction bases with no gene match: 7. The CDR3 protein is CASSHFDRGRPYEQYF. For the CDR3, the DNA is TGTGCCAGCAGCCATTTCGACAGGGGGCGTCCCTACGAGCAGTACTTC.

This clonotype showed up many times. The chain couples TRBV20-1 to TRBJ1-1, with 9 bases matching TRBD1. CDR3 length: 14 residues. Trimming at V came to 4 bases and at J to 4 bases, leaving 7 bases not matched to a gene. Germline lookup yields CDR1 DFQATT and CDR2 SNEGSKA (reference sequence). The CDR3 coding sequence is TGCAGTGCTACCCGGACAGGGGTGAGCACTGAAGCTTTCTTT. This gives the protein CSATRTGVSTEAFF.

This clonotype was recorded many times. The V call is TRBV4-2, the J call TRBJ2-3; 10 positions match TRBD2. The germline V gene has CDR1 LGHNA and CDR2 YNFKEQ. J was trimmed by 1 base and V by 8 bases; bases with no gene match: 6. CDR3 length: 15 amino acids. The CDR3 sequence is CASSNLAGGTDTQYF. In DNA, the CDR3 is TGTGCCAGCTCCAATCTAGCGGGGGGCACAGATACGCAGTATTTT.

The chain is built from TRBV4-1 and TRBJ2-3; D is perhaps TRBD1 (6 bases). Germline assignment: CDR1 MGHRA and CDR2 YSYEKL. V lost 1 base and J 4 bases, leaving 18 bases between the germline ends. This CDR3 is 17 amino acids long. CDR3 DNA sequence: TGCGCCAGCAGCCAAGGATCCCGCAGGGGTGGGCCAGATACGCAGTATTTT. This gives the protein CASSQGSRRGGPDTQYF.

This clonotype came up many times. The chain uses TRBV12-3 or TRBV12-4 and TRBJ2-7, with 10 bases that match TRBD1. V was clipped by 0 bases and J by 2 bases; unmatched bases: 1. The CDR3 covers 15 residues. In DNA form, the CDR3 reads TGTGCCAGCAGTTTAGCCGGGACAGGGGCCTACGAGCAGTACTTC. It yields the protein CASSLAGTGAYEQYF.

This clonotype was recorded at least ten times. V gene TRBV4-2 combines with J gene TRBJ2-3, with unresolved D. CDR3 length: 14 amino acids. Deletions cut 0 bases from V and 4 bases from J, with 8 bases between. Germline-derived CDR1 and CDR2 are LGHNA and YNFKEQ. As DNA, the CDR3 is TGTGCCAGCAGCCAAGACACCGTCCCAGATACGCAGTATTTT. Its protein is CASSQDTVPDTQYF.

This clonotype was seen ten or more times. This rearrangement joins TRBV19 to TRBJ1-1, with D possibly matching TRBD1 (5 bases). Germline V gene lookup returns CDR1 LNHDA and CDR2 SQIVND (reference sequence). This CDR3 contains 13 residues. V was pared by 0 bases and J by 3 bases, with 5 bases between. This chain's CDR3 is CASSIDRDTEAFF. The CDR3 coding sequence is TGTGCCAGTAGTATAGACAGGGACACTGAAGCTTTCTTT.

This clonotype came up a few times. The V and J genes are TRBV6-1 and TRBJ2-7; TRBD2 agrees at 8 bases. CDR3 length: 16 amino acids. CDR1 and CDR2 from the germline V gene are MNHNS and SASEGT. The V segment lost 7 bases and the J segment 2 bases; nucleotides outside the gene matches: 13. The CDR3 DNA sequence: TGTGCCAGCACCGAAGGACCTAGCGGGCGCACCTACGAGCAGTACTTC. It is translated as CASTEGPSGRTYEQYF.

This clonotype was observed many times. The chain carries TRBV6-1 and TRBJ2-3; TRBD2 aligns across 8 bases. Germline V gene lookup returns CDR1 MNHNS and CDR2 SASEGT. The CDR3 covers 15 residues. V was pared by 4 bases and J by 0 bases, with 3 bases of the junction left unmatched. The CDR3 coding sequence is TGTGCCAGCAGTGGACTAGCGCAAAGCACAGATACGCAGTATTTT. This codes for CASSGLAQSTDTQYF.

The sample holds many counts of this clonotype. The CDR3 coding sequence is TGTGCCAGCAGATCATGGGGGACAGGGGGCGGAGATACGCAGTATTTT. It codes for CASRSWGTGGGDTQYF. The chain carries TRBV12-3 or TRBV12-4 and TRBJ2-3; TRBD1 aligns across 12 bases. V was pared by 6 bases and J by 5 bases, with 9 bases of the junction left unmatched. This CDR3 comprises 16 residues.

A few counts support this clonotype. The CDR3 DNA is TGTGCCAGCAGCGGGACTAGCCTCGAGACCCAGTACTTC. Protein: CASSGTSLETQYF. The V call is TRBV12-3 or TRBV12-4, the J call TRBJ2-5; 9 bases map to TRBD2. With V trimmed by 6 bases and J by 5 bases, 4 bases remained unmatched. The CDR3 has 13 residues.

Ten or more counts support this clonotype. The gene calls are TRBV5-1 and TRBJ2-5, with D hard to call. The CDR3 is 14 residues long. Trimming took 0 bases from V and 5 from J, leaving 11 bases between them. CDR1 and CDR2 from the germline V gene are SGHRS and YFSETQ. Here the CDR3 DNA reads TGCGCCAGCAGCTTGGAAGGTAGCCAGGAGACCCAGTACTTC. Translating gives CASSLEGSQETQYF.

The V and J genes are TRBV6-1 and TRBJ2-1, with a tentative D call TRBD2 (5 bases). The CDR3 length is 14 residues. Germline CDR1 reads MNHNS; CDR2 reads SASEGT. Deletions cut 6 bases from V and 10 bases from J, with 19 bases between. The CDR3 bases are TGTGCCAGCAGCCTCTTCGGGGTAGCATGGGAGCAGTTCTTC. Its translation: CASSLFGVAWEQFF.

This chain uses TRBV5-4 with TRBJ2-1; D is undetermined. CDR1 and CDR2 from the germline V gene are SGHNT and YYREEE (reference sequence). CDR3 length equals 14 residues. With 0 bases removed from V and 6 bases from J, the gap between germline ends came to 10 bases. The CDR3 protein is CASSLGSSANEQFF. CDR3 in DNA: TGTGCCAGCAGCTTGGGGTCGAGCGCCAATGAGCAGTTCTTC.

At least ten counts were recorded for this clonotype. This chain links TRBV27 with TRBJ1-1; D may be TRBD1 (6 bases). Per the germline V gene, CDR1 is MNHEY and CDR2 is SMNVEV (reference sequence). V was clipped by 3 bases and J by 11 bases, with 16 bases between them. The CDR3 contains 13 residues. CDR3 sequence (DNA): TGTGCCAGCAGTTTTTCTGGGGCAGGGGTGGCTTTCTTT. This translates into CASSFSGAGVAFF.

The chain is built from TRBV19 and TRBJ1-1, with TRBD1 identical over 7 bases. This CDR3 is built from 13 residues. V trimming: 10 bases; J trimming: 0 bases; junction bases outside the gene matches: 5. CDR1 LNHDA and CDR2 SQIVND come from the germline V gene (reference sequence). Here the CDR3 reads CATGGMMNTEAFF. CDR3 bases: TGTGCCACAGGGGGAATGATGAACACTGAAGCTTTCTTT.

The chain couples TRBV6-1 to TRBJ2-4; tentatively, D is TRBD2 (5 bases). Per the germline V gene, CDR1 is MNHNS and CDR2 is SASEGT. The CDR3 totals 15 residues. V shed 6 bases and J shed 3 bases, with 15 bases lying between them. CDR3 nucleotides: TGTGCCAGCAGCCAACTACGGGGTGACAAAAACATTCAGTACTTC. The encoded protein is CASSQLRGDKNIQYF.

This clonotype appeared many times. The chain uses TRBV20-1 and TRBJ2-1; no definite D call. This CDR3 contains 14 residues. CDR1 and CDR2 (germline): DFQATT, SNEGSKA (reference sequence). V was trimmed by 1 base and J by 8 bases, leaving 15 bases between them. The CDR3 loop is CSARGTLFSDEQFF. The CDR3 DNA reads TGCAGTGCTAGAGGGACCCTTTTTTCCGATGAGCAGTTCTTC.